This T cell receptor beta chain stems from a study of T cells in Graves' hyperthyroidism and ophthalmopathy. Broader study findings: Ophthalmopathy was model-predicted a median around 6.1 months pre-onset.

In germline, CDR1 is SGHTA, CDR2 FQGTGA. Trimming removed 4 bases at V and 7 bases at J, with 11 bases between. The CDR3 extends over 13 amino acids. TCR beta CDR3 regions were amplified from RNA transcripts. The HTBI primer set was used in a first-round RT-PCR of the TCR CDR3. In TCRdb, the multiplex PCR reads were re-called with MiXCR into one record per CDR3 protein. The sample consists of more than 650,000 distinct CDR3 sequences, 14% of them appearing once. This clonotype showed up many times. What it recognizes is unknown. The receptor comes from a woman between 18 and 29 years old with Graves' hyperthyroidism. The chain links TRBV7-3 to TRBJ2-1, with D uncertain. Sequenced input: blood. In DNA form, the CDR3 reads TGTGCCAGCAGCTCAGGACGGACGAATGAGCAGTTCTTC. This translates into CASSSGRTNEQFF.